Listed here are 14 T cell receptor beta chains from one sample, sequenced in a study of T cells in localized non-small cell lung cancer. Clones were read by immunoSEQ multiplex PCR, and TCRdb kept only the in-frame ones, dropping some. The sample shows tens of thousands of clones, around 84% of them seen only once. Specimen: peripheral blood, collected before any cancer treatment. Every receptor here comes from a female donor older than 55 with stage I lung adenocarcinoma.

This rearrangement joins TRBV11-2 to TRBJ1-2, with TRBD1 identical over 8 bases. Germline V CDR1 and CDR2: SGHAT, FQNNGV. This CDR3 has 16 amino acids. V shed 4 bases, J shed 7 bases, and the junction held 14 bases outside the gene matches. CDR3 residues: CASSSPRDRFRRGYTF. The CDR3 DNA reads as TGTGCCAGCAGCTCCCCCAGGGACAGGTTCAGACGTGGCTACACCTTC.

This chain links TRBV6-5 with TRBJ1-6, with D perhaps TRBD1 (5 bases). V was trimmed by 8 bases and J by 10 bases, leaving 15 bases between them. CDR1 is MNHEY, CDR2 SVGAGI, per germline. The CDR3 contains 13 residues. For the CDR3, the DNA is TGTGCCAGCCGGGGGGTAGAAAACTCACCCCTCCACTTT. It encodes CASRGVENSPLHF.

This chain uses TRBV12-2 with TRBJ1-2; TRBD1 reflects the table's D call only, with no check against the DNA. TRBV12-2 is a known pseudogene. The CDR3 has 16 residues. The CDR3 DNA reads TGTGCAAGTCGCTTAGCGCCGGGACAGGGGGATTATGGCTACACCTTC. This sequence encodes CASRLAPGQGDYGYTF.

The rearrangement joins TRBV5-1 to TRBJ2-7, with D unresolved. There are 15 residues in the CDR3. Germline-derived CDR1 and CDR2 are SGHRS and YFSETQ. Trimming removed 0 bases from V and 0 bases from J, with 10 bases in between. In DNA, the CDR3 is TGCGCCAGCAGCTTGGGGCCAGGAAGCTCCTACGAGCAGTACTTC. Its translation is CASSLGPGSSYEQYF.

The CDR3 protein is CASSLGVGYGYTF. In nucleotides, the CDR3 is TGTGCCAGCAGTCTTGGGGTTGGCTATGGCTACACCTTC. The V gene is TRBV6-6, the J gene TRBJ1-2; unclear D gene. CDR1 is MNHNY and CDR2 is SVGAGI in the germline V gene (reference sequence). The CDR3 covers 13 residues. Trimming pared 5 bases from V and 4 bases from J, leaving 11 bases between.

The CDR3 sequence is CASSRSGGLGTNEKLFF. CDR3 DNA: TGTGCCAGCAGCCGAAGTGGGGGGCTAGGGACTAATGAAAAACTGTTTTTT. The rearrangement joins TRBV5-4 to TRBJ1-4, with D tentatively TRBD1 (6 bases). V was clipped by 4 bases and J by 2 bases, with 18 bases between them. Germline V gene sequence: CDR1 SGHNT, CDR2 YYREEE (reference sequence). There are 17 residues in the CDR3.

This rearrangement joins TRBV6-1 to TRBJ2-5; no clear D. CDR3 length equals 12 residues. CDR1 and CDR2 from the germline V gene are MNHNS and SASEGT. Deletions cut 3 bases from V and 5 bases from J, with 7 bases between. DNA of the CDR3: TGTGCCAGCAGTGATGTGTGGGAGACCCAGTACTTC. Its protein product is CASSDVWETQYF.

This chain connects TRBV5-1 to TRBJ1-1; no clear D gene. CDR1 and CDR2 (germline): SGHRS, YFSETQ. The CDR3 is 13 residues long. V lost 0 bases and J 0 bases, leaving 3 bases between the germline ends. In DNA form, the CDR3 reads TGCGCCAGCAGCTTGGACCTGAACACTGAAGCTTTCTTT. This translates into CASSLDLNTEAFF.

The chain uses TRBV15 and TRBJ1-1; no clear D gene. Germline V gives CDR1 LNHNV, CDR2 YYDKDF (reference sequence). The CDR3 sequence is 13 residues long. Trimming left V 6 bases short and J 0 bases short, with 8 bases between. The DNA for the CDR3 is TGTGCCACCAGAGGGCAGTTGAACACTGAAGCTTTCTTT. Its protein product is CATRGQLNTEAFF.

This rearrangement joins TRBV4-2 to TRBJ1-1; no definite D call. CDR1 is LGHNA and CDR2 is YNFKEQ in the germline V gene. The CDR3 runs 15 residues. V lost 2 bases to trimming and J lost 5 bases, with 15 bases between them. CDR3 loop: CASSQRLSPQTEAFF. Here the CDR3 DNA reads TGTGCCAGCAGCCAAAGACTCTCGCCTCAGACTGAAGCTTTCTTT.

The rearrangement joins TRBV5-1 to TRBJ2-5; D remains unclear. This CDR3 is built from 15 residues. V was clipped by 0 bases and J by 1 base, with 10 bases between them. Germline V gene data show CDR1 as SGHRS and CDR2 as YFSETQ. The CDR3 protein is CASSLDGRPQETQYF. CDR3 DNA sequence: TGCGCCAGCAGCTTGGACGGACGGCCCCAAGAGACCCAGTACTTC.

The rearrangement links TRBV27 to TRBJ2-1, with TRBD2 as a possible D gene (6 bases). This CDR3 is built from 16 residues. Trimming took off 6 bases at V and 4 bases at J, with 19 bases between the two ends. Germline loops: CDR1 MNHEY, CDR2 SMNVEV (reference sequence). This chain's CDR3 is CASSPLSGESYNEQFF. In DNA form, the CDR3 reads TGTGCCAGCAGCCCACTTTCGGGAGAATCGTACAATGAGCAGTTCTTC.

The chain combines TRBV28 with TRBJ2-7; D is perhaps TRBD2 (5 bases). Germline assignment: CDR1 MDHEN and CDR2 SYDVKM. The ends were cut back, 3 bases at V and 2 bases at J, with 11 bases in the middle. The CDR3 runs to 14 residues. In DNA form, the CDR3 reads TGTGCCAGCAGTTTGTCGAGGGCCCCCTACGAGCAGTACTTC. Its translation: CASSLSRAPYEQYF.

The rearrangement uses TRBV2 and TRBJ1-5, with D tentatively TRBD1 (6 bases). Germline CDR1 reads SNHLY; CDR2 reads FYNNEI. This CDR3 has 14 residues. V was clipped by 1 base and J by 8 bases, with 12 bases between them. CDR3 in amino acids: CASSEGTEGEPQHF. The CDR3 nucleotides read TGTGCCAGCAGTGAAGGGACAGAGGGAGAGCCCCAGCATTTT.